This TCR beta chain was sequenced for a study of T cell responses to AZD1222 COVID-19 vaccine. Findings and caveats of the study: Epitopes outside B.1.351 and B.1.1.7 mutated regions reportedly drew nearly half of spike TCRs. Among the donors, most were white British and more were female, and clonal diversity was possibly underestimated. Distributed over spike, vaccine-associated CD4 TCRs predominated at 160-218 and 743-854. Increased Spike-specific TCR breadth and depth were observed after two AZD1222 doses.

CDR3 size: 16 residues. Germline V gives CDR1 MNHEY, CDR2 SVGEGT. Between the trimmed V and J ends, which lost 5 bases and 1 base, there was a span of 15 bases. Sequencing was performed with immunoSEQ multiplex PCR; in TCRdb, only in-frame clones are kept and a portion is missing. Among about 160,000 clones listed, roughly 90% were seen once. This clone appeared a few times. Its target is not known. The receptor comes from an adult in good health. Sequencing was performed on peripheral blood, taken on day 0 of AZD1222 vaccination. The chain carries TRBV6-2 or TRBV6-3 and TRBJ1-5; D call uncertain. This CDR3 is CASSGRGIGSNQPQHF. In DNA, the CDR3 is TGTGCCAGCAGTGGCCGAGGGATAGGAAGCAATCAGCCCCAGCATTTT.